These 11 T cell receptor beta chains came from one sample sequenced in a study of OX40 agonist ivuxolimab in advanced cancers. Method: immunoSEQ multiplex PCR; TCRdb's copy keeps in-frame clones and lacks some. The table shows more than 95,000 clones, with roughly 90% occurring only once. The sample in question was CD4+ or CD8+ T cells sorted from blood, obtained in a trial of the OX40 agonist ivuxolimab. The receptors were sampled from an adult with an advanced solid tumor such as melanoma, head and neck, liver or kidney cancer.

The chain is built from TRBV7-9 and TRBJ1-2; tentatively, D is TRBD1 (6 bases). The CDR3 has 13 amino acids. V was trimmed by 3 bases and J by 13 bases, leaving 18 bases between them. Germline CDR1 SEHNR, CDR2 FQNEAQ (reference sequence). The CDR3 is CASSLYRDTMSTF. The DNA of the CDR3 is TGTGCCAGCAGCTTGTACCGGGACACCATGTCCACCTTC. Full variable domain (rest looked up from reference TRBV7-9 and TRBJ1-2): DTGVSQNPRHKITKRGQNVTFRCDPISEHNRLYWYRQTLGQGPEFLTYFQNEAQLEKSRLLSDRFSAERPKGSFSTLEIQRTEQGDSAMYLCASSLYRDTMSTFGSGTRLTVV.

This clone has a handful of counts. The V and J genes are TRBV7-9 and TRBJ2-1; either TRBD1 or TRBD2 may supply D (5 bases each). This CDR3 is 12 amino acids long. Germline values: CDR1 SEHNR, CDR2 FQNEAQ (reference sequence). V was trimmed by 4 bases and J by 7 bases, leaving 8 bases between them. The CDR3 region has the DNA TGTGCCAGCAGCTGGGACCAAAATGAGCAGTTCTTC. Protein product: CASSWDQNEQFF.

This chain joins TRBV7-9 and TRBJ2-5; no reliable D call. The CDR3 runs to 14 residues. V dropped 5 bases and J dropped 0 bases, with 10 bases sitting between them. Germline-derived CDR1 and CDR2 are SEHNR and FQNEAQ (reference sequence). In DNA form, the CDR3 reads TGTGCCAGCAGCACATTCACGTACCAAGAGACCCAGTACTTC. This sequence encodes CASSTFTYQETQYF.

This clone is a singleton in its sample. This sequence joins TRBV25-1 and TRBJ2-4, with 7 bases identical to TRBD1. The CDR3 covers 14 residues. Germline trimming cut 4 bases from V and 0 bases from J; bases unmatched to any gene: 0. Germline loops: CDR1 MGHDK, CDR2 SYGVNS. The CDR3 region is CASSGTGAKNIQYF. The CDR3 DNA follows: TGTGCCAGCAGTGGGACAGGAGCCAAAAACATTCAGTACTTC.

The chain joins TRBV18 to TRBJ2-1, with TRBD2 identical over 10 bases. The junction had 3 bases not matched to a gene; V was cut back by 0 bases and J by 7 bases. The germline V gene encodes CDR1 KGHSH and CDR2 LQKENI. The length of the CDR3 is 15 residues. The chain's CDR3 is CASSPPASGSNEQFF. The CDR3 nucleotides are TGTGCCAGCTCACCACCTGCTAGCGGGAGTAATGAGCAGTTCTTC.

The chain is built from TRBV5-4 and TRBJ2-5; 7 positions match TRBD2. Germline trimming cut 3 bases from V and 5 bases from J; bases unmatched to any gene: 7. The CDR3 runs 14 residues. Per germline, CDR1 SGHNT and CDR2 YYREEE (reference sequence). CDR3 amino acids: CASSSAGVYETQYF. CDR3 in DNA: TGTGCCAGCAGCTCTGCGGGAGTATATGAGACCCAGTACTTC.

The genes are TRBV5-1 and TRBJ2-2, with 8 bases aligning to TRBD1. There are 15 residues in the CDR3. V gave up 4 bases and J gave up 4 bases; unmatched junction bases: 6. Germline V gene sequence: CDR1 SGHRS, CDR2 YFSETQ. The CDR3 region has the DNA TGCGCCAGCAGCGCTTGGACAGGGAGCACCGGGGAGCTGTTTTTT. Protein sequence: CASSAWTGSTGELFF.

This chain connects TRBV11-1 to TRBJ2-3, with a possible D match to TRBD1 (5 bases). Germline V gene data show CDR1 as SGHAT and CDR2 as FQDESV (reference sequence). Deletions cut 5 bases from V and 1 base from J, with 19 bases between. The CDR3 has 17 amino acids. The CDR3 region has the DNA TGTGCCAGCAGCAAAAACGGGCAGGGTGGTGGCACAGATACGCAGTATTTT. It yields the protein CASSKNGQGGGTDTQYF.

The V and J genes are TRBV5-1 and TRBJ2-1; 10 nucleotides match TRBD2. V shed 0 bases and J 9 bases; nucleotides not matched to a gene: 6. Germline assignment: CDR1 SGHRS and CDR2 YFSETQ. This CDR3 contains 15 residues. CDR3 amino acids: CASSLGLAGEGEQFF. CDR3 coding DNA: TGCGCCAGCAGCTTGGGGCTAGCGGGAGAGGGTGAGCAGTTCTTC. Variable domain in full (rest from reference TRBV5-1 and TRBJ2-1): KAGVTQTPRYLIKTRGQQVTLSCSPISGHRSVSWYQQTPGQGLQFLFEYFSETQRNKGNFPGRFSGRQFSNSRSEMNVSTLELGDSALYLCASSLGLAGEGEQFFGPGTRLTVL.

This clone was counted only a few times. CDR3 in amino acids: CASSIQTGAGELFF. Here the CDR3 DNA reads TGTGCCAGTAGTATCCAGACAGGGGCGGGGGAGCTGTTTTTT. This chain connects TRBV19 to TRBJ2-2, with 8 bases lining up with TRBD1. The CDR3 covers 14 residues. The V segment lost 3 bases and the J segment 8 bases; nucleotides outside the gene matches: 5. Per germline, CDR1 LNHDA and CDR2 SQIVND (reference sequence). The full variable domain, its missing parts supplied by reference TRBV19 and TRBJ2-2, is DGGITQSPKYLFRKEGQNVTLSCEQNLNHDAMYWYRQDPGQGLRLIYYSQIVNDFQKGDIAEGYSVSREKKESFPLTVTSAQKNPTAFYLCASSIQTGAGELFFGEGSRLTVL.

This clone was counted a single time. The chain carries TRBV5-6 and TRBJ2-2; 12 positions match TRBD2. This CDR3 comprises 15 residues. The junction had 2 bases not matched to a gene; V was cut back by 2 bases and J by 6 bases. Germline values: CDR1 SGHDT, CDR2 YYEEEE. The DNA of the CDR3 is TGTGCCAGCAGCTTTGGACTAGCGGGACCCGGGGAGCTGTTTTTT. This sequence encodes CASSFGLAGPGELFF.